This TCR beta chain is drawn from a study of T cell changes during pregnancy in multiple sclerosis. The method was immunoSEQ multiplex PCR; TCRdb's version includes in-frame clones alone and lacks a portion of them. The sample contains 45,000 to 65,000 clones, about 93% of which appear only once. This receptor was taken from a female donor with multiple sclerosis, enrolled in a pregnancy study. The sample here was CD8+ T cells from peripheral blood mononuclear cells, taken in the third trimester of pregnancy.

The CDR3 sequence: CASSPGLAGTYNEQFF. For the CDR3, the DNA is TGTGCCAGCAGTCCTGGACTAGCGGGAACATACAATGAGCAGTTCTTC. The chain has TRBV28 and TRBJ2-1, with TRBD2 matching over 12 bases. The CDR3 covers 16 residues. V was pared by 5 bases and J by 4 bases, with 6 bases of the junction left unmatched. The germline CDR1 and CDR2 sequences are MDHEN and SYDVKM.